One and the same sample provided the 7 T cell receptor beta chains below, sequenced in a study of prognosis after radiotherapy for stage I lung cancer. CDR3 of TCR beta was amplified from genomic DNA via a two-round multiplex PCR. For every TRBV and TRBJ gene, a specific primer was used in first-round PCR. TCRdb passed the multiplex PCR reads through MiXCR, listing each CDR3 protein once. This sample has about 24,000 distinct CDR3 sequences; around 34% occur once, and the top ten carry 62%. This sample comprised PBMCs, obtained before or after stereotactic body radiation therapy (not recorded which). All receptors derive from a donor aged 50 or older with non-small cell lung cancer.

V and J are TRBV15 and TRBJ2-7; the match to TRBD2 covers 9 bases. The V gene end was trimmed by 3 bases and the J gene end by 6 bases; junction bases not matched to a gene: 12. The CDR3 is 16 residues long. Looked up from germline, CDR1 is LNHNV and CDR2 is YYDKDF (reference sequence). The CDR3 sequence is CATSSRSLAGSGEQYF. The CDR3 bases are TGTGCCACCAGCAGTCGCTCGCTAGCGGGGTCTGGCGAGCAGTACTTC. The full variable domain, completed using reference TRBV15 and TRBJ2-7, is DAMVIQNPRYQVTQFGKPVTLSCSQTLNHNVMYWYQQKSSQAPKLLFHYYDKDFNNEADTPDNFQSRRPNTSFCFLDIRSPGLGDTAMYLCATSSRSLAGSGEQYFGPGTRLTVT.

The V and J genes are TRBV19 and TRBJ2-6; D is ambiguous. Deletions cut 8 bases from V and 0 bases from J, with 5 bases between. Germline CDR1 and CDR2: LNHDA and SQIVND (reference sequence). CDR3 length: 13 residues. The CDR3 sequence: CASQSSGANVLTF. CDR3 nucleotides: TGTGCCAGTCAGAGCTCTGGGGCCAACGTCCTGACTTTC.

With regard to this clonotype: Mismatch with germline at one junction end may stem from a read error. V and J are TRBV20-1 and TRBJ2-1, with 7 bases that match TRBD2. From germline, CDR1 is DFQATT and CDR2 SNEGSKA (reference sequence). The CDR3 loop spans 16 amino acids. CDR3 coding DNA: TGCAGTGCTAGAGATAGTATCGGGAGGATCTGCAATGAGCAGCTCTTC. Translated: CSARDSIGRICNEQLF.

This clonotype was recorded at least ten times. The chain uses TRBV6-1 and TRBJ2-1; tentative D call: TRBD1 (6 bases). V was pared by 5 bases and J by 1 base, with 6 bases between. CDR1 is MNHNS, CDR2 SASEGT, per germline. The CDR3 has 13 amino acids. This chain's CDR3 is CASSQGSYNEQFF. The CDR3 nucleotides are TGTGCCAGCAGTCAGGGGTCCTACAATGAGCAGTTCTTC.

This clonotype was recorded many times. One junction end does not reproduce the germline sequence, and a read error may be involved. This chain uses TRBV7-2 with TRBJ2-1; TRBD2 agrees at 7 bases. Per the germline V gene, CDR1 is SGHTA and CDR2 is FQGNSA. This CDR3 comprises 14 residues. As DNA, the CDR3 is TGTGCCAGCATTATGTATACTAGCGACAATGAGCAGTCCTTC. The encoded protein is CASIMYTSDNEQSF.

This clonotype has at least ten counts. The J gene is TRBJ2-7, the V gene TRBV2, with a tentative D call TRBD2 (5 bases). CDR3 length: 13 amino acids. The germline CDR1 and CDR2 sequences are SNHLY and FYNNEI. Trimming pared 11 bases from V and 2 bases from J, leaving 16 bases between. CDR3 nucleotide sequence: TGTGCCTTCAACGGCCCGGGGACCTACGAGCAGTACTTC. Its translation: CAFNGPGTYEQYF.

V and J are TRBV18 and TRBJ1-6, with unresolved D. The CDR3 runs to 14 residues. The germline CDR1 and CDR2 sequences are KGHSH and LQKENI. Deletions cut 4 bases from V and 7 bases from J, with 11 bases between. The DNA for the CDR3 is TGTGCCAGCTCACTAACGGACCGAAATTCACCCCTCCACTTT. Its translation is CASSLTDRNSPLHF.